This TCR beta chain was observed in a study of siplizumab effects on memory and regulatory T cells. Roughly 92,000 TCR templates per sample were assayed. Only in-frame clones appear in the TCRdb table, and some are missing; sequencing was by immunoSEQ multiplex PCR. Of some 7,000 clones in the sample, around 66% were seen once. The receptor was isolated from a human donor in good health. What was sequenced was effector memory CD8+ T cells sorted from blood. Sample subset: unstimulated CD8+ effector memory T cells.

CDR3 DNA sequence: TGCAGCGTTGGAGGTGCCAGACCCTACGAGCAGTACTTC. Amino acids: CSVGGARPYEQYF. The V call is TRBV29-1, the J call TRBJ2-7; D uncertain. V lost 4 bases to trimming and J lost 2 bases, with 12 bases between them. Germline CDR1 reads SQVTM; CDR2 reads ANQGSEA. This CDR3 has 13 amino acids.